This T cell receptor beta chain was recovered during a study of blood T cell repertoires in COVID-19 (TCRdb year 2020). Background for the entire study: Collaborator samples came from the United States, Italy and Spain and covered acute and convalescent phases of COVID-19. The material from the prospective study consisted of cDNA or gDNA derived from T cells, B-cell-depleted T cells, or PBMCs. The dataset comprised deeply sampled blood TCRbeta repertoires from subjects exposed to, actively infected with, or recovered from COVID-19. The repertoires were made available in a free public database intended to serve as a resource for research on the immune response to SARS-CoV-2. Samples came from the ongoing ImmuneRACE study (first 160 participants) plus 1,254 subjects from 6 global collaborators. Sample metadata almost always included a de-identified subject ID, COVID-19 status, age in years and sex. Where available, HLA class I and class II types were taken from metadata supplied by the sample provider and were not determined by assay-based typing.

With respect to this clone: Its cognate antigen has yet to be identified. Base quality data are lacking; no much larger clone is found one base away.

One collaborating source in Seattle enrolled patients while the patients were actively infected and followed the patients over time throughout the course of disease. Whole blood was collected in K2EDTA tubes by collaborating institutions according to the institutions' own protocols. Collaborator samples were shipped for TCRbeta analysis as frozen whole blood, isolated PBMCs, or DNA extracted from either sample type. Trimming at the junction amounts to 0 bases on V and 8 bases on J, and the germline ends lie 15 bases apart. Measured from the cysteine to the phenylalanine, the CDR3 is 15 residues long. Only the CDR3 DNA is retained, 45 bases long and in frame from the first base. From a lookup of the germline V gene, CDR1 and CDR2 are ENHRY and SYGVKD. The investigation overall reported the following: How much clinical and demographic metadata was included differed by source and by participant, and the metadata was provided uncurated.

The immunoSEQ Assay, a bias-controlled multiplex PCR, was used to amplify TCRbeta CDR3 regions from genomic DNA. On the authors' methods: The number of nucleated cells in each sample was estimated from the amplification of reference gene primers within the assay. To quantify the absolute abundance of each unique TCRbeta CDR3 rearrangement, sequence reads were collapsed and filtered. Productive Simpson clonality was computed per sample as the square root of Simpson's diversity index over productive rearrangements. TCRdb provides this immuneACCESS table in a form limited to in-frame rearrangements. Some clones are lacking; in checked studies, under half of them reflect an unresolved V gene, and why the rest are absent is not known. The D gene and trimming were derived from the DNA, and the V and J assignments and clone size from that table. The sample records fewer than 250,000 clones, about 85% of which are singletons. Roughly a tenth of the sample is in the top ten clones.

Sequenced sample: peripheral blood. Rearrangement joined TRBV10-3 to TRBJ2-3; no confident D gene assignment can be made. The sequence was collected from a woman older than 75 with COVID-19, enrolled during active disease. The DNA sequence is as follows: TGTGCCATCAGTGAGTCCTCTACAAGCGCGAGTACGCAGTATTTT. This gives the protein CAISESSTSASTQYF.